This paragraph covers one TCR beta chain sequence. Its antigen remains unknown. This entry belongs to a study of T cells in Graves' hyperthyroidism and ophthalmopathy. Amplified TCR beta CDR3 regions derived from RNA transcripts. Initially, a first-round RT-PCR of the TCR CDR3 employed the HTBI primer set. A single record per CDR3 protein comes from TCRdb applying MiXCR to the multiplex PCR reads. The sample has nearly 600,000 distinct CDR3 sequences; 13% to 15% are singletons. Findings and caveats of the study: Most thyroid-expanded clonotypes above 0.001 were also found in blood.

Trimming shortened V by 6 bases and J by 8 bases, and 1 base separated the two germline ends. The CDR3 consists of 9 residues. Those patients with uncontrolled infection, other autoimmune disease, pregnancy or lactation were excluded. The sequenced sample was blood. The receptor's source is a woman younger than 35 with Graves' ophthalmopathy. The chain links TRBV12-3 or TRBV12-4 to TRBJ1-4; D gene uncertain. CDR3 nucleotide sequence: TGTGCCAGCAGCGAAAAACTGTTTTTT. Amino acids: CASSEKLFF.